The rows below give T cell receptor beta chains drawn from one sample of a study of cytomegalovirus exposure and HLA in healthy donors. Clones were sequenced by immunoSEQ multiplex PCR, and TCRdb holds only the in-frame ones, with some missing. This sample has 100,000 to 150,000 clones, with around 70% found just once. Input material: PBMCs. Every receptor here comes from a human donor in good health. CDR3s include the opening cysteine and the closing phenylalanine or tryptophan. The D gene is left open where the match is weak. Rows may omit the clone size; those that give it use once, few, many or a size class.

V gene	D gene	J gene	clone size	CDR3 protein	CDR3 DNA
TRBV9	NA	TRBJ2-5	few	CASSGGEGRGRETQYF	TGTGCCAGCAGCGGGGGAGAGGGCAGGGGGAGGGAGACCCAGTACTTC
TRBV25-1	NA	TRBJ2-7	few	CASRQGIEQYF	TGTGCCAGCAGACAGGGAATCGAGCAGTACTTC
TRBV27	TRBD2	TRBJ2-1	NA	CASSPRTSGSSFEQFF	TGTGCCAGCAGTCCACGGACTAGCGGGAGTTCTTTTGAGCAGTTCTTC
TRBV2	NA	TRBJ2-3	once	CASIDRRQYF	TGTGCCAGCATCGACAGGAGACAGTATTTT
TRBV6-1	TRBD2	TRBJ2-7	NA	CASSDGLARYEQYF	TGTGCCAGCAGCGATGGACTAGCGAGGTACGAGCAGTACTTC
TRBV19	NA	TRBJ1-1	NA	CASSRDKMNTEAFF	TGTGCCAGTAGTAGGGACAAAATGAACACTGAAGCTTTCTTT
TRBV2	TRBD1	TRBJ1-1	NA	CASSSRVGGVSTAFF	TGTGCCAGCAGTAGTCGGGTAGGGGGCGTTAGTACCGCTTTCTTT
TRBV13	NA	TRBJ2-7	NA	CASSLGLQAPYEQYF	TGTGCCAGCAGCTTGGGGTTACAGGCCCCATACGAGCAGTACTTC
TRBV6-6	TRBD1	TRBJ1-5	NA	CASRTTGVSNQPQHF	TGTGCCAGCAGGACTACAGGGGTTAGCAATCAGCCCCAGCATTTT
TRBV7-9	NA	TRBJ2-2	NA	CASSSETGRDFGELFF	TGTGCCAGCAGCTCGGAAACAGGGCGTGACTTCGGGGAGCTGTTTTTT
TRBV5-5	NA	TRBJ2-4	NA	CASSLEPGGAKNIQYF	TGTGCCAGCAGCTTGGAGCCGGGTGGAGCCAAAAACATTCAGTACTTC
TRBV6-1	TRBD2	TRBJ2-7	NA	CASSEGTGGGEQYF	TGTGCCAGCAGTGAAGGGACGGGGGGTGGCGAGCAGTACTTC
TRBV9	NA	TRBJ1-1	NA	CASSVLPKGDRNTEAFF	TGTGCCAGCAGCGTGCTCCCAAAAGGCGACAGAAACACTGAAGCTTTCTTT
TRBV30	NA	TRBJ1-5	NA	CAWSVGGLNQPQHF	TGTGCCTGGAGTGTCGGTGGACTCAATCAGCCCCAGCATTTT
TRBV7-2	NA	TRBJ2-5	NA	CASSLEPTPGTQYF	TGTGCCAGCAGCTTAGAACCAACCCCCGGGACCCAGTACTTC
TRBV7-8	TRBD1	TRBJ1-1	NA	CASSGRTGSNTEAFF	TGTGCCAGCAGCGGCCGGACAGGGAGTAACACTGAAGCTTTCTTT
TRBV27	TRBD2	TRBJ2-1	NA	CASSWSLGGRQFF	TGTGCCAGCAGTTGGTCTTTGGGGGGGAGGCAGTTCTTC
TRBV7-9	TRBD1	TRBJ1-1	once	CASSIDRGRTEAFF	TGTGCCAGCAGCATAGACAGGGGGCGTACTGAAGCTTTCTTT
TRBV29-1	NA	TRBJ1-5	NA	CSTGDSNQPQHF	TGCAGCACCGGGGATAGCAATCAGCCCCAGCATTTT
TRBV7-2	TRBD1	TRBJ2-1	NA	CASSLAVGTGDNEQFF	TGTGCCAGCAGCTTAGCGGTCGGGACAGGGGACAATGAGCAGTTCTTC
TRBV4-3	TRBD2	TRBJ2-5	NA	CASSQVGGEGTQYF	TGCGCCAGCAGCCAAGTTGGGGGGGAGGGGACCCAGTACTTC
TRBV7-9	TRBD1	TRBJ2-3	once	CASSRTGGKTQYF	TGTGCCAGCAGCAGAACAGGGGGAAAGACGCAGTATTTT
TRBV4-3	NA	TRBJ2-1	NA	CASSQEGLSSYNEQFF	TGCGCCAGCAGCCAAGAGGGACTTAGCTCCTACAATGAGCAGTTCTTC
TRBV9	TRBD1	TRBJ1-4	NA	CASSQGPGQGGEKLFF	TGTGCCAGCAGCCAAGGACCGGGACAGGGGGGCGAAAAACTGTTTTTT
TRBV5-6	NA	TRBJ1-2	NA	CASSLGTGMGYTF	TGTGCCAGCAGCTTGGGTACAGGGATGGGCTACACCTTC
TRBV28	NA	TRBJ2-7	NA	CASSHQGPYEQYF	TGTGCCAGCAGCCACCAGGGGCCCTACGAGCAGTACTTC
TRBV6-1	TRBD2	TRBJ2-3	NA	CASEPGGGTDTQYF	TGTGCCAGCGAACCGGGGGGGGGCACAGATACGCAGTATTTT
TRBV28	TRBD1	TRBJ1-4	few	CASRPTGTGNRGPNEKLFF	TGTGCCAGCAGGCCAACCGGGACAGGAAACAGGGGTCCTAATGAAAAACTGTTTTTT
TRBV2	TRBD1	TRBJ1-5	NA	CASSRDRGNQPQHF	TGTGCCAGCAGTCGCGACAGGGGTAATCAGCCCCAGCATTTT
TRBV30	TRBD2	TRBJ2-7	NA	CAFFSGGAYEQYF	TGTGCCTTTTTTAGCGGGGGGGCCTACGAGCAGTACTTC
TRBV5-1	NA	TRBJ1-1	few	CASSLAVGSNTEAFF	TGCGCCAGCAGCTTGGCCGTCGGGTCGAACACTGAAGCTTTCTTT
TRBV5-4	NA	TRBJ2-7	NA	CASSLLGGASYEQYF	TGTGCCAGCAGCTTGTTAGGGGGAGCCTCCTACGAGCAGTACTTC
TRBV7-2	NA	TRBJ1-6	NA	CASSPTSYNSPLHF	TGTGCCAGCAGTCCTACCTCCTATAATTCACCCCTCCACTTT
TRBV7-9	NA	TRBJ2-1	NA	CASSFMDSYNEQFF	TGTGCCAGCAGCTTTATGGACAGTTACAATGAGCAGTTCTTC
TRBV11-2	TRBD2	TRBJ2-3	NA	CASSLLAGEGTDTQYF	TGTGCCAGCAGCCTCTTAGCGGGAGAGGGCACAGATACGCAGTATTTT
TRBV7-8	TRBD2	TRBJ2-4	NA	CASSLARTGTSGRPSRF	TGTGCCAGCAGCTTAGCCCGAACCGGGACTAGCGGGAGGCCCTCGAGGTTC
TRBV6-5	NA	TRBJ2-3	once	CASSPGQTSTDTQYF	TGTGCCAGCAGCCCCGGACAGACTAGCACAGATACGCAGTATTTT
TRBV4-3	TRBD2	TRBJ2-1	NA	CASENLSGAEQFF	TGCGCCAGCGAAAACTTAAGCGGGGCCGAGCAGTTCTTC
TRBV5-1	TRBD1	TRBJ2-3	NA	CASSWDTGVDTQYF	TGCGCCAGCAGCTGGGATACAGGGGTCGATACGCAGTATTTT
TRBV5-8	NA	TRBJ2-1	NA	CASSLADWYRDNEQFF	TGTGCCAGCAGCTTGGCCGACTGGTACAGGGACAATGAGCAGTTCTTC
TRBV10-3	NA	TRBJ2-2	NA	CAISESNNGVNTGELFF	TGTGCCATCAGTGAGTCAAACAACGGGGTTAATACCGGGGAGCTGTTTTTT
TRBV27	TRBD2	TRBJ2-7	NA	CASSSFAGAYEQYF	TGTGCCAGCAGCTCGTTCGCGGGAGCCTACGAGCAGTACTTC
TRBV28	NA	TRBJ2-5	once	CASSYGSPLDF	TGTGCCAGCAGTTATGGTAGTCCGTTGGACTTC
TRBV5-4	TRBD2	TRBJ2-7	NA	CASSAETSRSSYEQYF	TGTGCCAGCAGCGCAGAGACTAGCCGAAGCTCCTACGAGCAGTACTTC
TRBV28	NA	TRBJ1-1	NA	CASSWNRNTEAFF	TGTGCCAGCAGTTGGAACAGGAACACTGAAGCTTTCTTT
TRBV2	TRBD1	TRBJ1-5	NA	CASRDRVSNQPQHF	TGTGCCAGCAGAGACAGGGTTAGCAATCAGCCCCAGCATTTT
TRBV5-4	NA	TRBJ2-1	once	CASSLASGQGNEQFF	TGTGCCAGCAGCTTGGCTAGCGGCCAGGGGAATGAGCAGTTCTTC
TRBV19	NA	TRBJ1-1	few	CASSQDSWGTEAFF	TGTGCCAGTAGCCAAGACAGTTGGGGCACTGAAGCTTTCTTT